The 28 T cell receptor beta chains below were found in one sample sequenced in a study of blood T cells in healthy people across ages. Primers used in a second PCR of roughly 7 to 12 cycles were a sample-barcoded 5' primer and a J-beta primer mix. Each CDR3 protein is one row after TCRdb ran MiXCR on the 5' RACE reads. The data show some 920,000 distinct CDR3 sequences, about 53% seen once. The specimen was blood. These TCRs come from a woman aged 55-70 years in good health.

The V gene is TRBV27, the J gene TRBJ2-5, with a tentative D call TRBD2 (5 bases). The DNA end lines up better with TRBJ2-7; the J call may be wrong. CDR1 is MNHEY and CDR2 is SMNVEV in the germline V gene (reference sequence). CDR3 length: 15 amino acids. The CDR3 loop is CASSLGRLAVYEQYF. Here the CDR3 DNA reads TGTGCCAGCAGTTTGGGTCGGCTAGCAGTCTACGAGCAGTACTTC.

The chain links TRBV20-1 to TRBJ2-5; TRBD1 agrees at 7 bases. The CDR3 consists of 14 residues. CDR1 is DFQATT and CDR2 is SNEGSKA in the germline V gene (reference sequence). With V trimmed by 6 bases and J by 3 bases, 10 bases remained unmatched. This CDR3 is CSARGQLLEETQYF. DNA of the CDR3: TGCAGTGCCAGGGGACAGCTCTTGGAAGAGACCCAGTACTTC.

The table lists this clonotype with a few counts. The genes are TRBV6-6 and TRBJ2-7; no clear D. Germline values: CDR1 MNHNY, CDR2 SVGAGI (reference sequence). This CDR3 comprises 14 residues. The ends were cut back, 5 bases at V and 4 bases at J, with 15 bases in the middle. The CDR3 is CASSVMGLSYEQYF. As DNA, the CDR3 is TGTGCCAGCAGTGTAATGGGGTTGTCATACGAGCAGTACTTC.

The chain carries TRBV7-2 and TRBJ1-1; D not certain. Germline CDR1 reads SGHTA; CDR2 reads FQGNSA. This CDR3 has 15 amino acids. V lost 3 bases and J 7 bases, leaving 18 bases between the germline ends. The CDR3, as DNA: TGTGCCAGCAGCTTCGCTCCGGGTCCTACTGGTGAAGCTTTCTTT. Protein product: CASSFAPGPTGEAFF.

This clonotype showed up just once. The V call is TRBV7-2, the J call TRBJ2-5; D perhaps matches TRBD2 (6 bases). The V gene lost 5 bases and the J gene lost 11 bases, with 30 bases spanning the gap. CDR3 size: 17 residues. The V gene's germline CDR1 is SGHTA and CDR2 FQGNSA. The CDR3 nucleotides read TGTGCCAGCAGCCCAAACCCGTGGTGCCCCAAGGACTACGGGCAGTACTTC. It yields the protein CASSPNPWCPKDYGQYF.

V is TRBV5-1 and J is TRBJ2-1; 11 bases fit TRBD2. This CDR3 region has 16 residues. The germline V gene encodes CDR1 SGHRS and CDR2 YFSETQ. The J segment lost 10 bases and the V segment lost 0 bases, leaving 9 bases of the junction unmatched. As DNA, the CDR3 is TGCGCCAGCAGCTTGGTGGTAGCGGGAGGGCCTAAAGAGCAGTTCTTC. Encoded protein: CASSLVVAGGPKEQFF.

This chain uses TRBV7-2 with TRBJ2-1; D tentatively fits TRBD1 or TRBD2 (6 bases each). Per germline, CDR1 SGHTA and CDR2 FQGNSA. The CDR3 is 16 amino acids. The V and J ends lost 5 bases and 5 bases respectively, with 19 bases between them. The CDR3 spells CASSAGQLWGDNEQFF. The CDR3 DNA is TGTGCCAGCAGCGCCGGACAGCTCTGGGGGGACAATGAGCAGTTCTTC.

This clonotype was counted a few times. The chain recombines TRBV7-2 with TRBJ2-3, with 7 bases aligning to TRBD2. Trimming removed 3 bases from V and 6 bases from J; junction bases left unmatched: 3. Per germline, CDR1 SGHTA and CDR2 FQGNSA. CDR3 length equals 13 residues. This CDR3 is CASSFLAVDTQYF. The CDR3 DNA is TGTGCCAGCAGCTTCCTAGCGGTGGATACGCAGTATTTT.

V usage is TRBV5-1 and J usage is TRBJ2-7; the match to TRBD2 covers 7 bases. This CDR3 is built from 16 residues. Germline CDR1 reads SGHRS; CDR2 reads YFSETQ. After removal of 0 bases from V and 3 bases from J, the junction contained 9 bases not matched to a gene. For the CDR3, the DNA is TGCGCCAGCAGCTTGGCATATCAAGGCGGGAGCTACGAGCAGTACTTC. Its protein is CASSLAYQGGSYEQYF.

V gene TRBV10-3 combines with J gene TRBJ2-1; 10 bases fit TRBD1. The germline gives CDR1 ENHRY, CDR2 SYGVKD. The CDR3 extends over 16 amino acids. V was clipped by 0 bases and J by 8 bases; unmatched bases: 7. The CDR3 nucleotides are TGTGCCATCAGTGAGTCGCCAGGGACAGGGGTGTATGAGCAGTTCTTC. It is translated as CAISESPGTGVYEQFF.

V gene TRBV20-1 combines with J gene TRBJ1-6; D gene ambiguous. The CDR3 is 13 residues long. The V gene's germline CDR1 is DFQATT and CDR2 SNEGSKA (reference sequence). V was cut by 5 bases and J by 7 bases, with 12 bases left in between. CDR3 amino acids: CSAERQENSPLHF. In DNA, the CDR3 is TGCAGTGCTGAGAGGCAGGAAAATTCACCCCTCCACTTT.

J is TRBJ1-2 and V is TRBV4-1; a possible D gene is TRBD1 (5 bases). The V and J ends lost 4 bases and 8 bases respectively, with 20 bases between them. CDR3 length equals 15 residues. Per germline, CDR1 MGHRA and CDR2 YSYEKL. CDR3 region: CASSLFRDSRGGYTF. The CDR3 DNA is TGCGCCAGCAGCCTTTTTCGGGACTCACGGGGGGGCTACACCTTC.

The table lists this clonotype with a few counts. J is TRBJ2-3 and V is TRBV5-1; D gene ambiguous. Per germline, CDR1 SGHRS and CDR2 YFSETQ. This CDR3 spans 15 amino acids. V lost 2 bases, J lost 4 bases, and 14 bases lay in between. This chain's CDR3 is CASSFSTSGPDTQYF. CDR3 sequence (DNA): TGCGCCAGCAGCTTTAGCACGTCGGGCCCAGATACGCAGTATTTT.

This sequence joins TRBV10-1 and TRBJ2-5; D gene unclear. V lost 4 bases to trimming and J lost 1 base, with 16 bases between them. CDR3 length: 16 residues. The germline gives CDR1 WNHNN, CDR2 SYGVQD (reference sequence). CDR3: CASSGSLGRSQETQYF. The CDR3 DNA is TGCGCCAGCAGTGGCAGCCTCGGACGGAGCCAAGAGACCCAGTACTTC.

This clonotype has only a few counts. The CDR3 coding sequence is TGCAGCGTTGAAGGAATAGGGAACACTGAAGCTTTCTTT. This codes for CSVEGIGNTEAFF. This chain joins TRBV29-1 and TRBJ1-1, with no clear D. The CDR3 has 13 residues. Germline CDR1 is SQVTM and CDR2 is ANQGSEA. V was cut by 1 base and J by 1 base, with 7 bases left in between.

The chain has TRBV2 and TRBJ1-5; 7 nucleotides agree with TRBD1. V lost 6 bases to trimming and J lost 8 bases; unmatched junction nucleotides: 7. This CDR3 has 13 amino acids. Germline loops: CDR1 SNHLY, CDR2 FYNNEI. The CDR3: CASSDTTGEPQHF. Written as DNA, the CDR3 is TGTGCCAGCAGCGATACCACAGGGGAGCCCCAGCATTTT.

This clonotype has more than one count but fewer than ten. The chain combines TRBV3-1 with TRBJ1-4; D gene uncertain. V lost 4 bases to trimming and J lost 0 bases, with 6 bases between them. The CDR3 length is 14 residues. From germline, CDR1 is LGHDT and CDR2 YNNKEL (reference sequence). The CDR3 coding sequence is TGTGCCAGCAGCCTCCGGGCAACTAATGAAAAACTGTTTTTT. This translates into CASSLRATNEKLFF.

V and J are TRBV27 and TRBJ2-5, with 9 nucleotides matching TRBD2. The CDR3 contains 18 residues. Germline V gives CDR1 MNHEY, CDR2 SMNVEV (reference sequence). The junction had 14 bases not matched to a gene; V was cut back by 4 bases and J by 2 bases. CDR3: CASSYIPWRGGTQETQYF. DNA of the CDR3: TGTGCCAGCAGTTATATCCCCTGGCGGGGGGGAACGCAAGAGACCCAGTACTTC.

The gene calls are TRBV20-1 and TRBJ2-4; possible D gene TRBD1, 5 bases. The end of the DNA is better explained by TRBJ2-7, so the J call may be wrong. The CDR3 spans 13 residues. Looked up from germline, CDR1 is DFQATT and CDR2 is SNEGSKA (reference sequence). As DNA, the CDR3 is TGCAGTGCCCCCGACAGTACGGCCTACGAGCAGTACTTC. It codes for CSAPDSTAYEQYF.

The J gene is TRBJ2-5, the V gene TRBV12-5; the D gene is possibly TRBD2 (6 bases). The CDR3 is 11 amino acids. Trimming removed 6 bases at V and 9 bases at J, with 11 bases between. Looked up from germline, CDR1 is LGHNT and CDR2 is FRNRAP. Written as DNA, the CDR3 is TGTGCTAGTGGAATGGGCGGGGCCCAGTACTTC. Amino acids: CASGMGGAQYF. Complete variable domain (other parts from reference TRBV12-5 and TRBJ2-5): DARVTQTPRHKVTEMGQEVTMRCQPILGHNTVFWYRQTMMQGLELLAYFRNRAPLDDSGMPKDRFSAEMPDATLATLKIQPSEPRDSAVYFCASGMGGAQYFGPGTRLLVL.

This chain uses TRBV18 with TRBJ1-5; D gene unclear. V lost 2 bases and J 4 bases, leaving 6 bases between the germline ends. The CDR3 spans 13 residues. The germline V gene has CDR1 KGHSH and CDR2 LQKENI. The DNA for the CDR3 is TGTGCCAGCTCACCATTGAAGAATCAGCCCCAGCATTTT. Its protein product is CASSPLKNQPQHF.

The rearrangement uses TRBV10-1 and TRBJ2-5; D unclear. With 0 bases removed from V and 1 base from J, the gap between germline ends came to 9 bases. The CDR3 is made up of 15 amino acids. In germline, CDR1 is WNHNN, CDR2 SYGVQD (reference sequence). The chain's CDR3 is CASSESKGPQETQYF. As DNA, the CDR3 is TGCGCCAGCAGTGAGTCAAAGGGTCCCCAAGAGACCCAGTACTTC.

The genes are TRBV27 and TRBJ1-6, with D possibly matching TRBD1 (6 bases). The V gene's germline CDR1 is MNHEY and CDR2 SMNVEV (reference sequence). The V gene lost 4 bases and the J gene lost 10 bases, with 14 bases spanning the gap. The CDR3 is 14 amino acids. The CDR3 DNA is TGTGCCAGCAGTTGGGGGGGCAGTTGGTCACCCCTCCACTTT. This encodes CASSWGGSWSPLHF.

The rearrangement links TRBV3-1 to TRBJ1-6; TRBD1 might be the D (5 bases). CDR3 length equals 15 residues. V was trimmed by 0 bases and J by 11 bases, leaving 14 bases between them. Per the germline V gene, CDR1 is LGHDT and CDR2 is YNNKEL (reference sequence). DNA for the CDR3: TGTGCCAGCAGCCAAGACTGGGGGGGGAGGGCACCCCTCCACTTT. Amino acids: CASSQDWGGRAPLHF.

This clonotype has just one count. The chain combines TRBV12-3 or TRBV12-4 with TRBJ2-3, with 16 positions matching TRBD2. Trimming cost V 3 bases and J 5 bases; bases outside gene matches: 17. The CDR3 is 21 residues long. CDR3: CASSFSTPGLAGGPQRDTQYF. CDR3 in DNA: TGTGCCAGCAGTTTTTCGACCCCGGGACTAGCGGGAGGGCCTCAAAGAGATACGCAGTATTTT.

This sequence joins TRBV4-1 and TRBJ2-3; D remains ambiguous. Trimming cost V 3 bases and J 3 bases, with 7 bases left between them. This CDR3 is 13 amino acids long. Germline V gives CDR1 MGHRA, CDR2 YSYEKL. CDR3 DNA sequence: TGCGCCAGCAGCCAGTGGCGTACAGATACGCAGTATTTT. Its protein product is CASSQWRTDTQYF.

This chain uses TRBV6-1 with TRBJ2-5; tentatively, D is TRBD1 (5 bases). Trimming stripped 7 bases from V and 11 bases from J, with 20 bases between. Germline V gene sequence: CDR1 MNHNS, CDR2 SASEGT. The CDR3 has 13 residues. In DNA form, the CDR3 reads TGTGCCAGCACCGAAGGAATTGGGGCCGCGCAGTACTTC. Translated, it gives CASTEGIGAAQYF.

The CDR3 region has the DNA TGTGCCAGCAGTTTATATCAGGATCGGGAGCAGTACTTC. Protein: CASSLYQDREQYF. This sequence joins TRBV12-3 or TRBV12-4 and TRBJ2-5; tentative D call: TRBD2 (6 bases). This CDR3 is built from 13 residues. Trimming took 2 bases from V and 11 from J, leaving 15 bases between them.